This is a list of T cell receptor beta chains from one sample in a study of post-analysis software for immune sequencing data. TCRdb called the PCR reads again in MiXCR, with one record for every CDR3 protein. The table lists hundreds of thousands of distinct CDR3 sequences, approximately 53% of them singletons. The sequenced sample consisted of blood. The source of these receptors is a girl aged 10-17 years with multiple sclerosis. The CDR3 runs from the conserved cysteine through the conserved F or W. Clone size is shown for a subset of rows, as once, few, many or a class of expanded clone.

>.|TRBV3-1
CASSQGTPSGDEQYF
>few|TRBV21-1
CASSAHGLAASYEQYF
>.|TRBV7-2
CASSSGLAGGWYEQYF
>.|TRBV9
CASRGTGCGRHRETQYF
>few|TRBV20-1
CSARNAGSYEQYF
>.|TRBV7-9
CASSPTTSESSYEQYF
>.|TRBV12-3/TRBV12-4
CASIGWGLGYGYTF
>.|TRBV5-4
CASSPTGKSGEQYF
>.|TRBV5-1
CASSTGTGNQPQHF
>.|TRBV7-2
CASSIRTSGGASTDTQYF
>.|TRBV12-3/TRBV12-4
CASSYPGQLKSPLHF
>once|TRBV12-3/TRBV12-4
CASSLERAPGYEQYF
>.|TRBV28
CASSQTSYERYF
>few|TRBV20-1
CSAEPESGRFQETQYF
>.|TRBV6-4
CASSAKTGQGREETQYF
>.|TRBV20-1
CSARDTADFGDEQYF
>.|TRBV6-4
CAIPDGDHNEQYF
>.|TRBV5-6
CASSAGQGGPEQYF
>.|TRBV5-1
CASSYDRAGDTQYF
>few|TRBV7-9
CASSPWGLEETQYF
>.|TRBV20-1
CSAEEEPGGRNGYTF
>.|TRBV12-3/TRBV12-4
CASSLVTVGEQYF
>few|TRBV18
CTSLGLAGGSYEQYF
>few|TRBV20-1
CSAIGGVNQPQHF
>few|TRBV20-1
CSAGGALGEETQYF
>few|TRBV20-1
CSASTGSYEQYF
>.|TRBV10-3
CAISESGLAGTDTQYF
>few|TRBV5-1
CASSPLTSGGYEQYF
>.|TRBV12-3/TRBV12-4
CASSTGTRGLYNEQFF
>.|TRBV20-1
CSASEVQETQYF
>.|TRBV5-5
CASSLNLGKPNTEAFF
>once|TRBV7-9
CASSGPGLADYNEQFF
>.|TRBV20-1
CSASLGRGAYEQYF
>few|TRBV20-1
CSGGGGNIQYF
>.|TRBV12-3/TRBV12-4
CASRPRHHLNTEAFF
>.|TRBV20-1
CSARVGTAGGSPLHF
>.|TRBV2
CASTIWRGAGRGYTF
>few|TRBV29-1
CSVVAGGTDTQYF
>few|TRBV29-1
CSVDSVGGTTDTQYF
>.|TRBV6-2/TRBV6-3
CASSYRDRADYEQYF
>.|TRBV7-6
CASSLRGMSERYF
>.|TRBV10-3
CATVTGRGARYEQYF
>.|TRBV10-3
CAISESIGADNYGYTF
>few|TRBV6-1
CASSEQTGSRQPQHF
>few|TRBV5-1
CASRPVGAGETQYF
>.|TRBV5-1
CASNPGRGSSYEQYF
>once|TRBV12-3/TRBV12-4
CASSPKATGANYGYTF
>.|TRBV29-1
CSVARDTGFQETQYF
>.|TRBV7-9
CASSLGQGDGYTDTQYF
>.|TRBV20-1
CSARTSGSLTHGELFF
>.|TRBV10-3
CATDDSLRGAEQFF
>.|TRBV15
CATRKTSSTDTQYF
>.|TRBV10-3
CAVSVDWSSYEQYF
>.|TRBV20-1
CSARPPLTGEQFF